This T cell receptor (beta chain) comes out of a study of CD8+ T cells in alopecia areata. Overall study findings and caveats: TCR sharing across patients was less clear than in mice, possibly HLA-related. Across lesional scalp, and particularly alopecia totalis/universalis, clonality surpassed that of normal scalp. When scalp samples are sequenced, resident alphabeta T cells of normal skin are also captured.

The germline gives CDR1 WSHSY, CDR2 SAAADI. V shed 9 bases and J 5 bases; nucleotides not matched to a gene: 3. The CDR3 spans 12 residues. Extracted RNA was reverse transcribed into cDNA, the sequencing template. The method was immunoSEQ multiplex PCR; TCRdb's version includes in-frame clones alone and lacks a portion of them. Here the sample spans 110,000 or so clones, approximately 61% being singletons. For this clone: The target antigen is unknown.

The investigators collected lesional scalp punch biopsies and peripheral blood from alopecia areata patients. The sequence was collected from a human donor with alopecia areata. Specimen: NKG2D-low CD8+ T cells sorted from blood. The chain recombines TRBV10-2 with TRBJ2-7; 11 positions match TRBD2. This CDR3 is CASMTSGNEQYF. In nucleotides, the CDR3 is TGCGCCAGTATGACTAGCGGGAACGAGCAGTACTTC.